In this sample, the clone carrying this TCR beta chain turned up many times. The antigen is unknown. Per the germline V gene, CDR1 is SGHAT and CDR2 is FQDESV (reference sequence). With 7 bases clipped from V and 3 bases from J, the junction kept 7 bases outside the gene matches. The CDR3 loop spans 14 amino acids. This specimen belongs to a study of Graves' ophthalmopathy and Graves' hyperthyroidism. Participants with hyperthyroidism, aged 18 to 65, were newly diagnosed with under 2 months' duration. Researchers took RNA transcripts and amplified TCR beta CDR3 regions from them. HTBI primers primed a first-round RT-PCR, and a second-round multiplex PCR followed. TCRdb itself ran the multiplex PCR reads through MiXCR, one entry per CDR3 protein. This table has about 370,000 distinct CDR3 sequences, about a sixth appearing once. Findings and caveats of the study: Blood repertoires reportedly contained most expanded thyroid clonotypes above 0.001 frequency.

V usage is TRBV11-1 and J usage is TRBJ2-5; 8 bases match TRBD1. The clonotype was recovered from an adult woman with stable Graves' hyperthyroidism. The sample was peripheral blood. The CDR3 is CASTFSGGEETQYF. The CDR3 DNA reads TGTGCCAGCACCTTCTCAGGGGGCGAAGAGACCCAGTACTTC.